The text below deals with one T cell receptor (beta chain). The target antigen is unknown. This CDR3 is also generated by other DNA sequences in the sample. These data come from a study of OX40 agonist ivuxolimab in advanced cancers. Study details: Dose-escalation patients' cancers were hepatocellular carcinoma, melanoma, renal cell or head and neck cancer. Patients with prior anti-PD-1, anti-PD-L1 or anti-CTLA-4 therapy were eligible; 40% had some. Among those enrolled, mean age was around 60 years (range 23 to 79) and 82.7% were male. Findings and caveats of the study: Among the lowest peripheral clonal expansion occurred in 0.1-3.0 mg/kg partial responders.

Generated by immunoSEQ multiplex PCR, the TCRdb table keeps only in-frame clones and is missing some. Of some 48,000 clones detected, around 80% appear once; the ten largest clones hold approximately 24%. The V end lost 3 bases, the J end lost 0 bases, and 5 bases lay between the germline ends. From germline, CDR1 is MDHEN and CDR2 SYDVKM. The CDR3 runs to 13 residues. The chain combines TRBV28 with TRBJ1-1; D not resolved. Sequences were derived from CD4+ or CD8+ T cells sorted from blood, sampled in a trial of the OX40 agonist ivuxolimab. The clonotype comes from an adult with an advanced solid tumor such as melanoma, head and neck, liver or kidney cancer. The CDR3 DNA sequence: TGTGCCAGCAGTTTGGTAGTGAACACTGAAGCTTTCTTT. This encodes CASSLVVNTEAFF.